The 5 T cell receptor beta chains reported below all come from one sample, sequenced in a study of T cells after yellow fever vaccination. TCRdb fed the 5' RACE reads into MiXCR, producing one record per CDR3 protein. Found here are about 120,000 distinct CDR3 sequences, roughly 7.2% of them singletons; the top ten hold around 2.6%. Sample: CD4+ T cells sorted from PBMCs, taken about 49 days after the first yellow fever vaccination. All receptors come from a young man who received the YFV17D yellow fever vaccine.

This clonotype showed up many times. The J gene is TRBJ2-3, the V gene TRBV20-1, with no clear D. V lost 4 bases and J 1 base, leaving 6 bases between the germline ends. Germline V gives CDR1 DFQATT, CDR2 SNEGSKA (reference sequence). The CDR3 runs to 12 residues. The CDR3 reads CSAIGGTDTQYF. CDR3 DNA: TGCAGTGCTATTGGTGGCACAGATACGCAGTATTTT.

This clonotype was observed at least ten times. The chain is built from TRBV27 and TRBJ2-4; either TRBD1 or TRBD2 may fit D (5 bases each). Germline V gene sequence: CDR1 MNHEY, CDR2 SMNVEV (reference sequence). The CDR3 spans 12 residues. With 6 bases removed from V and 8 bases from J, the gap between germline ends came to 11 bases. DNA of the CDR3: TGTGCCAGCAGGGGGGTCGCTGACATTCAGTACTTC. Translating gives CASRGVADIQYF.

This clonotype was recorded many times. J is TRBJ1-5 and V is TRBV5-1, with D perhaps matching TRBD1 (5 bases). V was cut by 0 bases and J by 3 bases, with 10 bases left in between. The CDR3 covers 15 residues. Per the germline V gene, CDR1 is SGHRS and CDR2 is YFSETQ. CDR3: CASSLADSSNQPQHF. CDR3 nucleotide sequence: TGCGCCAGCAGCTTGGCCGACAGCTCCAATCAGCCCCAGCATTTT. The full variable domain, in which reference TRBV5-1 and TRBJ1-5 provide the parts outside the CDR3, is KAGVTQTPRYLIKTRGQQVTLSCSPISGHRSVSWYQQTPGQGLQFLFEYFSETQRNKGNFPGRFSGRQFSNSRSEMNVSTLELGDSALYLCASSLADSSNQPQHFGDGTRLSIL.

This clonotype turned up a few times. The chain has TRBV6-5 and TRBJ1-1; D not resolved. Germline V gene data show CDR1 as MNHEY and CDR2 as SVGAGI. The V end was cut by 0 bases, the J end by 0 bases, with 8 bases between. This CDR3 has 15 amino acids. This CDR3 reads CASSYSAVLNTEAFF. The CDR3 region has the DNA TGTGCCAGCAGTTACTCGGCAGTTTTGAACACTGAAGCTTTCTTT.

This sequence joins TRBV23-1 and TRBJ2-2; D is possibly TRBD1 (6 bases). TRBV23-1 is flagged as an ORF with uncertain function. This CDR3 has 15 amino acids. V dropped 2 bases and J dropped 0 bases, with 7 bases sitting between them. In nucleotides, the CDR3 is TGCGCCAGCAGTCAACGGACAGCGAACACCGGGGAGCTGTTTTTT. Protein sequence: CASSQRTANTGELFF.